Each of the 14 T cell receptor beta chains below was sequenced from the same sample in a study of T cells in localized non-small cell lung cancer (dated by TCRdb to between 2020 and 2021). The library relied on the immunoSEQ multiplex PCR assay. The source is immuneACCESS, and TCRdb retained only in-frame sequences with V and J called. Part of the clones is not carried over; for the studies checked, unresolved V genes explain less than half of this, and the remainder is unexplained. For this sample there are 40,000 or so clones; around 86% appear just once. About 6.4% of the sample comes from the top ten. This specimen was peripheral blood, taken before any cancer treatment. The receptors here all came from a man between 35 and 75 years old with stage I lung adenocarcinoma.

This sequence joins TRBV2 and TRBJ2-5, with TRBD2 matching over 9 bases. V lost 6 bases, J lost 5 bases, and 7 bases stayed unmatched. The CDR3 is made up of 14 amino acids. Looked up from germline, CDR1 is SNHLY and CDR2 is FYNNEI. In DNA, the CDR3 is TGTGCCAGCAGATGGCGGGAGGGCCCCGAGACCCAGTACTTC. This codes for CASRWREGPETQYF.

The CDR3 spells CASSLVQAGGATGELFF. The CDR3 nucleotides are TGTGCCAGCAGCTTAGTCCAAGCGGGAGGGGCCACCGGGGAGCTGTTTTTT. The chain uses TRBV7-8 and TRBJ2-2; 10 bases match TRBD2. V lost 1 base to trimming and J lost 4 bases; unmatched junction nucleotides: 6. In germline, CDR1 is SGHVS, CDR2 FQNEAQ. The CDR3 is 17 residues long.

The chain uses TRBV11-3 and TRBJ2-1; D is perhaps TRBD2 (5 bases). The CDR3 extends over 15 amino acids. Trimming took 1 base from V and 5 from J, leaving 12 bases between them. Germline loops: CDR1 SGHNT, CDR2 YENEEA. The CDR3 here is CASSLGSRENNEQFF. Written as DNA, the CDR3 is TGTGCCAGCAGCTTAGGTTCCCGGGAAAACAATGAGCAGTTCTTC.

In its sample, this clone was seen once. The rearrangement links TRBV28 to TRBJ2-5, with no clear D. The CDR3 length is 13 residues. Germline V gene sequence: CDR1 MDHEN, CDR2 SYDVKM. Deletions cut 7 bases from V and 2 bases from J, with 11 bases between. Here the CDR3 reads CASTHVIQETQYF. The CDR3 nucleotides read TGTGCCAGCACCCACGTCATACAAGAGACCCAGTACTTC.

CDR3 nucleotides: TGTGCCAGCAGTGAGACAGGGGTCGTAAGGACTGAAGCTTTCTTT. Protein product: CASSETGVVRTEAFF. The chain employs TRBV2 and TRBJ1-1; 8 bases map to TRBD1. The ends lost 3 bases at V and 5 bases at J; junction bases unmatched: 8. The CDR3 contains 15 residues. Germline loops: CDR1 SNHLY, CDR2 FYNNEI.

The gene calls are TRBV4-1 and TRBJ2-4; TRBD1 might be the D (6 bases). The CDR3 runs to 18 residues. Germline V gene sequence: CDR1 MGHRA, CDR2 YSYEKL. The ends were cut back, 4 bases at V and 0 bases at J, with 19 bases in the middle. CDR3 sequence reads: CASSPGLNEGVAKNIQYF. The CDR3 DNA follows: TGCGCCAGCAGCCCAGGACTTAATGAGGGGGTAGCCAAAAACATTCAGTACTTC.

The chain links TRBV11-2 to TRBJ2-5; D gene unclear. This CDR3 contains 14 residues. Trimming pared 0 bases from V and 5 bases from J, leaving 10 bases between. CDR1 and CDR2 from the germline V gene are SGHAT and FQNNGV. CDR3 sequence reads: CASSLEPSRETQYF. CDR3 sequence (DNA): TGTGCCAGCAGCTTAGAACCTAGTAGGGAGACCCAGTACTTC.

The V and J genes are TRBV7-9 and TRBJ2-7, with no clear D. Trimming pared 5 bases from V and 6 bases from J, leaving 11 bases between. Germline V gene data show CDR1 as SEHNR and CDR2 as FQNEAQ (reference sequence). The CDR3 extends over 12 amino acids. The CDR3 DNA follows: TGTGCCAGCAGCCGAGACGAGGTCGAGCAGTACTTC. This codes for CASSRDEVEQYF.

There are a few counts of this clone. The J gene is TRBJ2-7, the V gene TRBV11-2; a weak D match, TRBD2 (6 bases). V was trimmed by 5 bases and J by 6 bases, leaving 11 bases between them. The CDR3 totals 12 residues. Germline V CDR1 and CDR2: SGHAT, FQNNGV. CDR3 DNA: TGTGCCAGCAGCGACCGGGGGTTCGAGCAGTACTTC. Its translation: CASSDRGFEQYF.

In its sample, this clone was seen a few times. V is TRBV5-1 and J is TRBJ2-7; 8 bases are shared with TRBD1. V lost 0 bases and J lost 3; bases outside the gene matches: 5. CDR3 length equals 15 residues. Germline V gene data show CDR1 as SGHRS and CDR2 as YFSETQ. The CDR3 spells CASSLAGTGGYEQYF. The CDR3 nucleotides are TGCGCCAGCAGCTTGGCCGGGACAGGAGGCTACGAGCAGTACTTC.

This clone has only one observation. The chain is built from TRBV19 and TRBJ1-1; D ambiguous. With 6 bases removed from V and 1 base from J, the gap between germline ends came to 12 bases. This CDR3 comprises 14 residues. Germline V gene sequence: CDR1 LNHDA, CDR2 SQIVND (reference sequence). CDR3 region: CASSINTANTEAFF. The CDR3 DNA reads as TGTGCCAGTAGCATAAACACAGCGAACACTGAAGCTTTCTTT.

The chain uses TRBV4-3 and TRBJ2-1; D is unresolved. This CDR3 spans 13 amino acids. In germline, CDR1 is LGHNA, CDR2 YSLEER. Trimming removed 3 bases from V and 5 bases from J, with 8 bases in between. Written as DNA, the CDR3 is TGCGCCAGCAGCCAGGGCTCAAACAATGAGCAGTTCTTC. It is translated as CASSQGSNNEQFF.

The chain links TRBV19 to TRBJ2-2, with TRBD2 matching over 13 bases. The germline CDR1 and CDR2 sequences are LNHDA and SQIVND (reference sequence). CDR3 length equals 18 residues. V lost 4 bases and J lost 3; bases outside the gene matches: 8. The CDR3 is CASSRGLAGILYTGELFF. Here the CDR3 DNA reads TGTGCCAGTAGTAGGGGACTAGCGGGGATCCTCTACACCGGGGAGCTGTTTTTT.

This chain connects TRBV2 to TRBJ2-7; TRBD1 aligns across 7 bases. The V gene's germline CDR1 is SNHLY and CDR2 FYNNEI. V trimming: 10 bases; J trimming: 3 bases; junction bases outside the gene matches: 6. The CDR3 is made up of 12 amino acids. DNA of the CDR3: TGTGCCATTTCAGGGACAGTCTACGAGCAGTACTTC. Amino acids: CAISGTVYEQYF.